These 19 T cell receptor beta chains originate from one sample sequenced in a study of shared clonotypes between healthy human individuals. Measured with immunoSEQ multiplex PCR; TCRdb has only the in-frame clones, and not every one. The repertoire includes roughly 1 million clones, about 77% of them detected once, and approximately 1.5% sits in the top ten. Sequencing was performed on memory CD4+ T cells sorted from blood. Subset specified: CD45RA-negative fraction. The receptors derive from a man aged 18 to 29 in good health.

J is TRBJ1-2 and V is TRBV5-5; the match to TRBD1 covers 8 bases. There are 14 residues in the CDR3. The junction had 5 bases not matched to a gene; V was cut back by 1 base and J by 6 bases. Germline V gives CDR1 SGHKS, CDR2 YYEKEE (reference sequence). The CDR3 spells CASSLYEGQDGYTF. The DNA for the CDR3 is TGTGCCAGCAGCTTGTATGAGGGACAGGATGGCTACACCTTC.

In regard to this clone: This specimen includes other DNA sequences encoding the same CDR3. The rearrangement joins TRBV6-5 to TRBJ2-7, with D perhaps matching TRBD1 (6 bases). The V end was cut by 6 bases, the J end by 4 bases, with 7 bases between. Germline V gene sequence: CDR1 MNHEY, CDR2 SVGAGI. CDR3 size: 11 residues. The CDR3 protein is CASSDRYEQYF. DNA for the CDR3: TGTGCCAGCAGCGACAGGTACGAGCAGTACTTC.

The chain links TRBV6-1 to TRBJ2-5; 9 bases fit TRBD2. Germline lookup yields CDR1 MNHNS and CDR2 SASEGT. V dropped 1 base and J dropped 4; count of bases not matched to a gene: 10. This CDR3 contains 17 residues. The CDR3, as DNA: TGTGCCAGCAGTGAAGGCAGGGGGACTAGCCGGCCAGAGACCCAGTACTTC. Amino acids: CASSEGRGTSRPETQYF.

This clone was observed a few times. This chain links TRBV7-2 with TRBJ2-2; possible D gene TRBD1, 5 bases. This CDR3 comprises 17 residues. The germline gives CDR1 SGHTA, CDR2 FQGNSA. V dropped 3 bases and J dropped 7 bases, with 21 bases sitting between them. Here the CDR3 reads CASSLFLDPGLGGELFF. The CDR3 region has the DNA TGTGCCAGCAGCTTGTTCTTGGATCCAGGGTTGGGCGGGGAGCTGTTTTTT.

The chain is built from TRBV18 and TRBJ2-1; 11 bases line up with TRBD2. Trimming removed 0 bases from V and 4 bases from J; junction bases left unmatched: 2. This CDR3 spans 16 amino acids. Germline assignment: CDR1 KGHSH and CDR2 LQKENI. CDR3 in amino acids: CASSPPSGREYNEQFF. The CDR3 DNA follows: TGTGCCAGCTCACCACCTAGCGGGAGGGAGTACAATGAGCAGTTCTTC.

The V and J genes are TRBV6-1 and TRBJ1-4; TRBD1 matches 7 bases. Losses at the gene ends were 6 bases for V and 5 bases for J; bases not matched to a gene: 9. This CDR3 has 15 amino acids. Germline CDR1 is MNHNS and CDR2 is SASEGT. The CDR3 is CASRRRQGENEKLFF. The CDR3 DNA follows: TGTGCCAGCAGAAGACGACAGGGAGAGAATGAAAAACTGTTTTTT.

The V and J genes are TRBV29-1 and TRBJ2-5; 8 positions match TRBD1. Near its end, the DNA agrees better with TRBJ2-7, so the J call may be wrong. CDR1 is SQVTM and CDR2 is ANQGSEA in the germline V gene. The length of the CDR3 is 15 residues. The CDR3 reads CSVQENQGAGYEQYF. As DNA, the CDR3 is TGCAGCGTGCAAGAAAACCAGGGGGCAGGCTACGAGCAGTACTTC.

The chain recombines TRBV7-2 with TRBJ2-7; 8 bases align to TRBD2. The V segment lost 5 bases and the J segment 6 bases; nucleotides outside the gene matches: 9. CDR3 length: 14 residues. Germline V CDR1 and CDR2: SGHTA, FQGNSA. The CDR3 protein is CASSPQAGAGEQYF. For the CDR3, the DNA is TGTGCCAGCAGCCCCCAAGCGGGAGCCGGCGAGCAGTACTTC.

This CDR3 is CASSSKQGQETQYF. Written as DNA, the CDR3 is TGTGCCAGCAGCTCCAAACAGGGGCAAGAGACCCAGTACTTC. The chain uses TRBV5-4 and TRBJ2-5; TRBD1 aligns across 7 bases. The CDR3 consists of 14 residues. The germline V gene has CDR1 SGHNT and CDR2 YYREEE (reference sequence). V shed 3 bases and J 2 bases; nucleotides not matched to a gene: 4. Full variable domain (missing parts from reference TRBV5-4 and TRBJ2-5): ETGVTQSPTHLIKTRGQQVTLRCSSQSGHNTVSWYQQALGQGPQFIFQYYREEENGRGNFPPRFSGLQFPNYSSELNVNALELDDSALYLCASSSKQGQETQYFGPGTRLLVL.

This sequence joins TRBV28 and TRBJ1-2; TRBD1 matches 8 bases. The CDR3 covers 11 residues. Per the germline V gene, CDR1 is MDHEN and CDR2 is SYDVKM. DNA of the CDR3: TGTGCGAGTGGGACAGGATATGGCTACACCTTC. It encodes CASGTGYGYTF.

The chain employs TRBV25-1 and TRBJ1-2; TRBD1 matches at 8 bases. CDR1 MGHDK and CDR2 SYGVNS come from the germline V gene. Trimming at V came to 3 bases and at J to 5 bases, leaving 8 bases not matched to a gene. The CDR3 loop spans 15 amino acids. DNA of the CDR3: TGTGCCAGCAGTGACCCAACAGGGGGAGTTTATGGCTACACCTTC. Amino acids: CASSDPTGGVYGYTF.

This clone was detected ten times or more. The sample carries other DNA sequences with the same CDR3. The V gene is TRBV6-5, the J gene TRBJ1-6, with TRBD1 matching over 7 bases. The junction had 1 base not matched to a gene; V was cut back by 1 base and J by 7 bases. The CDR3 has 14 amino acids. Germline loops: CDR1 MNHEY, CDR2 SVGAGI. The CDR3 nucleotides are TGTGCCAGCAGTTACTTGGACAGGAATTCACCCCTCCACTTT. Its protein product is CASSYLDRNSPLHF.

The chain links TRBV7-9 to TRBJ2-3, with 8 bases fitting TRBD2. From germline, CDR1 is SEHNR and CDR2 FQNEAQ (reference sequence). CDR3 length equals 16 residues. V gave up 3 bases and J gave up 0 bases; unmatched junction bases: 5. The CDR3 DNA follows: TGTGCCAGCAGCTTTGCTAGCGGGTCTAGCACAGATACGCAGTATTTT. Translation: CASSFASGSSTDTQYF.

The chain carries TRBV5-1 and TRBJ1-1; D remains unclear. The germline CDR1 and CDR2 sequences are SGHRS and YFSETQ. The CDR3 has 13 amino acids. The germline V and J ends were trimmed by 2 bases and 2 bases, with 7 bases remaining between them. The CDR3 DNA sequence: TGCGCCAGCAGCTTAAGACCCAACACTGAAGCTTTCTTT. Translating gives CASSLRPNTEAFF. Combining the CDR3 with reference TRBV5-1 and TRBJ1-1 gives the whole variable domain KAGVTQTPRYLIKTRGQQVTLSCSPISGHRSVSWYQQTPGQGLQFLFEYFSETQRNKGNFPGRFSGRQFSNSRSEMNVSTLELGDSALYLCASSLRPNTEAFFGQGTRLTVV.

This sequence joins TRBV5-1 and TRBJ2-7; no definite D call. Per germline, CDR1 SGHRS and CDR2 YFSETQ. Deletions cut 2 bases from V and 0 bases from J, with 12 bases between. The CDR3 contains 15 residues. CDR3 sequence reads: CASSFEVPSSYEQYF. The CDR3 DNA is TGCGCCAGCAGCTTCGAAGTCCCAAGCTCCTACGAGCAGTACTTC.

The rearrangement joins TRBV2 to TRBJ2-6; the D gene is possibly TRBD1 (6 bases). CDR1 is SNHLY, CDR2 FYNNEI, per germline. The CDR3 runs 17 residues. V lost 1 base and J 2 bases, leaving 12 bases between the germline ends. This CDR3 reads CASSEGGLDAGANVLTF. The CDR3 DNA reads as TGTGCCAGCAGTGAAGGGGGGCTAGACGCTGGGGCCAACGTCCTGACTTTC.

This clone was seen only once. The V gene is TRBV5-1, the J gene TRBJ1-5; D is uncertain. Trimming took off 0 bases at V and 4 bases at J, with 11 bases between the two ends. The CDR3 spans 15 residues. Per germline, CDR1 SGHRS and CDR2 YFSETQ. The CDR3 region is CASSLGPGKNQPQHF. CDR3 in DNA: TGCGCCAGCAGCTTGGGGCCAGGTAAAAATCAGCCCCAGCATTTT.

V is TRBV7-8 and J is TRBJ2-7, with D possibly matching TRBD2 (5 bases). The CDR3 length is 13 residues. The germline V gene encodes CDR1 SGHVS and CDR2 FQNEAQ. V dropped 3 bases and J dropped 3 bases, with 9 bases sitting between them. The CDR3, as DNA: TGTGCCAGCAGCTTGAGGGTTTTCTACGAGCAGTACTTC. This translates into CASSLRVFYEQYF.

This clone was seen a handful of times. The chain joins TRBV28 to TRBJ2-1; TRBD1 aligns across 7 bases. V lost 7 bases and J lost 8; bases outside the gene matches: 5. CDR3 length: 12 residues. CDR1 and CDR2 from the germline V gene are MDHEN and SYDVKM. The CDR3 sequence is CASTNDRDEQFF. CDR3 nucleotides: TGTGCCAGCACCAATGACAGGGATGAGCAGTTCTTC.